The clone carrying this TCR beta chain was counted once. These data come from a study of blood T cell repertoires in COVID-19. Measured with immunoSEQ multiplex PCR; TCRdb has only the in-frame clones, and not every one. The sample holds about 82,000 clones, around 82% seen once. The germline gives CDR1 MNHEY, CDR2 SMNVEV (reference sequence). V shed 1 base and J 4 bases; nucleotides not matched to a gene: 4. CDR3 size: 15 residues. The clonotype originates from an older woman with acute or convalescent COVID-19. Sequencing was done on a sample of peripheral blood. This chain joins TRBV27 and TRBJ2-1; TRBD1 matches at 7 bases. The CDR3 DNA sequence: TGTGCCAGCAGTTTATGGGACAGCACATACAATGAGCAGTTCTTC. This gives the protein CASSLWDSTYNEQFF.